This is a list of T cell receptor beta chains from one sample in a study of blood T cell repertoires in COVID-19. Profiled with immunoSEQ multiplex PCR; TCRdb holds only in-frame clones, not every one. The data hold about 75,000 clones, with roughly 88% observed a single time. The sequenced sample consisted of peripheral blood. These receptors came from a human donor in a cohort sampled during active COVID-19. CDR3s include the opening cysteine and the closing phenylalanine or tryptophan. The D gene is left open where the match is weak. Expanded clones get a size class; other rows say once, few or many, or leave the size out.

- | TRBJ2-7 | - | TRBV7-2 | TGTGCCAGCAGCTTAGACACAGGGAGCTACGAGCAGTACTTC | CASSLDTGSYEQYF
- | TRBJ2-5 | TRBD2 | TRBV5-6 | TGTGCCAGCAGCTCTAGCGGGAGGACCCAAGAGACCCAGTACTTC | CASSSSGRTQETQYF
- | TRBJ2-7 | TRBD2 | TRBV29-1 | TGCAGCGTTGAAAGGACGGGGGGCTCCTACGAGCAGTACTTC | CSVERTGGSYEQYF
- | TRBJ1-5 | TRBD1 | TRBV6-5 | TGTGCCAGCAGTCCTGACAGGGGGCGGAATCAGCCCCAGCATTTT | CASSPDRGRNQPQHF
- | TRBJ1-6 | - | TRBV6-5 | TGTGCCAGCAGTTCGGGCTTTGGAGGGCAATCACCCCTCCACTTT | CASSSGFGGQSPLHF
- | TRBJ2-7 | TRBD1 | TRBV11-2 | TGTGCCAGCAGCTCCGGGGGGACAGGGGGCCAGCCTTCCTACGAGCAGTACTTC | CASSSGGTGGQPSYEQYF
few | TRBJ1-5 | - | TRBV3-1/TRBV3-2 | TGTGCCAGCAGCCAACTCCGCGCGGGGCCCCAGCATTTT | CASSQLRAGPQHF
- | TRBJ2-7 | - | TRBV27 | TGTGCCAGCGTTTACTCCTACGAGCAGTACTTC | CASVYSYEQYF
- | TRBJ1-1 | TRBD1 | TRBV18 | TGTGCCAGCTCAGGGGACAGGGTAAACACTGAAGCTTTCTTT | CASSGDRVNTEAFF
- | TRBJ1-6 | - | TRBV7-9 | TGTGCCAGCAGCTTAGGAACACGGGGGGCCCTTGATCCCCTCCACTTT | CASSLGTRGALDPLHF
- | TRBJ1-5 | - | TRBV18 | TGTGCCAGCTCACCAGACACCTATCAGCCCCAGCATTTT | CASSPDTYQPQHF
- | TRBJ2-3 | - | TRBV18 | TGTGCCAGCTCACCACGTCAGGGCTACAGCACAGATACGCAGTATTTT | CASSPRQGYSTDTQYF
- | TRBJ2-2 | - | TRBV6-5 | TGTGCCAGCAGTTCGGGGACCGGGGAGCTGTTTTTT | CASSSGTGELFF
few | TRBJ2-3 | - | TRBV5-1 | TGCGCCAGCAGCTTGTGGTCCGACGGGACAGATACGCAGTATTTT | CASSLWSDGTDTQYF
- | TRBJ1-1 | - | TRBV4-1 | TGCGCCAGCAGCCTTAGCGGGAACACTGAAGCTTTCTTT | CASSLSGNTEAFF
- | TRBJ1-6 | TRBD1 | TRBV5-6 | TGTGCCAGCAGCTTGGCGACAGGGCACGATTCACCCCTCCACTTT | CASSLATGHDSPLHF
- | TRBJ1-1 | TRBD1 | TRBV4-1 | TGCGCCAGCAGCCGGACAGGACTCACTGAAGCTTTCTTT | CASSRTGLTEAFF
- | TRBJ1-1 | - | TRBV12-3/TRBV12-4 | TGTGCCAGCAGTTTAACGGTGAACACTGAAGCTTTCTTT | CASSLTVNTEAFF
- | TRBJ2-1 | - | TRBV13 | TGTGCCAGCAGCTTAGGCTCCCTTAAGAGATACAATGAGCAGTTCTTC | CASSLGSLKRYNEQFF
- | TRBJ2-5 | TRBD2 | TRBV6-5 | TGTGCCAGCAGAAAAGAGCGGGAGGGCCAGGAGACCCAGTACTTC | CASRKEREGQETQYF
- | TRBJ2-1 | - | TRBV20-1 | TGCAGTGCTAGTAAGATTAGCGGAGGGCCCGAGGCTGATGAGCAGTTCTTC | CSASKISGGPEADEQFF
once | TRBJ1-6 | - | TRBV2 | TGTGCCAGCGGGCCGTCTACAAGGGGTAATTCACCCCTCCACTTT | CASGPSTRGNSPLHF
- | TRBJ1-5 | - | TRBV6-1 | TGTGCCAGCAGTGAGGGGGCCCGGCAGCCCCAGCATTTT | CASSEGARQPQHF
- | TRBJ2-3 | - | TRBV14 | TGTGCCAGCAGCCAAGAGGAGGGGTTTGGTACGCAGTATTTT | CASSQEEGFGTQYF
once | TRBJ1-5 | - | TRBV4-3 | TGCGCCAGCAGCCAAGATAACAATCAGCCCCAGCATTTT | CASSQDNNQPQHF
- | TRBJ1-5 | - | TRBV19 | TGTGCCAGTAGTCTTCAGGGTAATAGCAATCAGCCCCAGCATTTT | CASSLQGNSNQPQHF
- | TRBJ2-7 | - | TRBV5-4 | TGTGCCAGCAGCTCCTCGGGACATTCCTACGAGCAGTACTTC | CASSSSGHSYEQYF
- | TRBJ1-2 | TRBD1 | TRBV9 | TGTGCCAGCAGCGTAACAGGGGGTGGCTACACCTTC | CASSVTGGGYTF
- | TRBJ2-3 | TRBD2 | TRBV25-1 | TGTGCCAGCAGTCAAATCCTCGGACTAGCGGGAGAAGGGGATACGCAGTATTTT | CASSQILGLAGEGDTQYF
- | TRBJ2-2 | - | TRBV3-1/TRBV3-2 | TGTGCCAGCAGCCAAGATCGGCGGTACACCGGGGAGCTGTTTTTT | CASSQDRRYTGELFF
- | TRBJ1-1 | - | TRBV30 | TGTGCCTGGAGTACGGTCGAACTCAACACTGAAGCTTTCTTT | CAWSTVELNTEAFF
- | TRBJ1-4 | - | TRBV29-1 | TGCAGCGTGACAAGGGGCGGCACTAATGAAAAACTGTTTTTT | CSVTRGGTNEKLFF
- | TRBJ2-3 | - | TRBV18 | TGTGCCAGCTCACCATGGGAGGAGGGCACAGATACGCAGTATTTT | CASSPWEEGTDTQYF
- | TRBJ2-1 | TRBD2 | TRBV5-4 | TGTGCCAGCAGCTTTGATGGGGGGACTAGCGGGAGAGATGAGCAGTTCTTC | CASSFDGGTSGRDEQFF
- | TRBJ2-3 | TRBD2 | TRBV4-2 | TGTGCCAGCAGCCAAGAGCCTAGCGGGTCAGATACGCAGTATTTT | CASSQEPSGSDTQYF
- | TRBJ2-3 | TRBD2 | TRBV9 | TGTGCCAGCAGCGAGAGCGGGGGGCGGGGCACAGATACGCAGTATTTT | CASSESGGRGTDTQYF
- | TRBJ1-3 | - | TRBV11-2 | TGTGCCAGCAGCCATAGGACAGTGTCGGGAAACACCATATATTTT | CASSHRTVSGNTIYF
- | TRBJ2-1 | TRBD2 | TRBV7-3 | TGTGCCAGCAGCCCTAGACTAGCGGCATACAATGAGCAGTTCTTC | CASSPRLAAYNEQFF
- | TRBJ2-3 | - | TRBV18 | TGTGCCAGCTCACCAACAGCCACAGATACGCAGTATTTT | CASSPTATDTQYF
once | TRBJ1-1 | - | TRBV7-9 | TGTGCCAGCAGCCGAGTCGTCGGGGTCAAGAACACTGAAGCTTTCTTT | CASSRVVGVKNTEAFF
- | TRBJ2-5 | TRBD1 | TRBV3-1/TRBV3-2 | TGTGCCAGCAGCCAGGCAACAGGGGCCCAGTACTTC | CASSQATGAQYF
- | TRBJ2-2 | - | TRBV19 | TGTGCCAGTAGGGAGAGCACCGGGGAGCTGTTTTTT | CASRESTGELFF
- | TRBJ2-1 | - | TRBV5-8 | TGTGCCAGCAGCTTCGACAGAGGCTACAATGAGCAGTTCTTC | CASSFDRGYNEQFF
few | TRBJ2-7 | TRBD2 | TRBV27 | TGTGCCAGCAGTTTACTACTAGCGTCCTCCTACGAGCAGTACTTC | CASSLLLASSYEQYF
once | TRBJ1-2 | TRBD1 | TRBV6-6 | TGTGCCAGCAGTACACCACAGGGGACCTATGGCTACACCTTC | CASSTPQGTYGYTF
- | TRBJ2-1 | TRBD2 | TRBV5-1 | TGCGCCAGCAGCTGGGCGGGGGCCTACAATGAGCAGTTCTTC | CASSWAGAYNEQFF
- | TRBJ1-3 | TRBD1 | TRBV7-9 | TGTGCCAGCAGTTATACTGACAGGGACATAGGAAACACCATATATTTT | CASSYTDRDIGNTIYF
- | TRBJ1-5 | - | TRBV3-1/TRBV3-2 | TGTGCCAGCAGCCACCTGAGCTCCGGGACACAGTATAGCAATCAGCCCCAGCATTTT | CASSHLSSGTQYSNQPQHF
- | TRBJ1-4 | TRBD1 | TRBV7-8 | TGTGCCAGCAGCCCCCGCGGGACAGGGGGCGTTTGGGCTAATGAAAAACTGTTTTTT | CASSPRGTGGVWANEKLFF
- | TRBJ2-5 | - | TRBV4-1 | TGCGCCAGCAGCCAAGTTGGGTTGGAGGTGGAGGAGACCCAGTACTTC | CASSQVGLEVEETQYF
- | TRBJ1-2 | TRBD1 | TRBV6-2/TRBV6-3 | TGTGCCAGCAGCCTGACAGGGGGCAGAGGCTACACCTTC | CASSLTGGRGYTF
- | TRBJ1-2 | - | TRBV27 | TGTGCCAGCAGCTTGTCGGGGTCCCATAACTATGGCTACACCTTC | CASSLSGSHNYGYTF
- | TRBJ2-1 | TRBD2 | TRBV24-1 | TGTGCCACCAGGGCTAGCGGGGACAATGAGCAGTTCTTC | CATRASGDNEQFF
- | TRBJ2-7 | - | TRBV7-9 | TGTGCCAGCAGCTTTGGTCAGGCTACTTACTACGAGCAGTACTTC | CASSFGQATYYEQYF
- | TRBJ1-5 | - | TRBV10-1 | TGCGCCAGCAGTGAGGGAGGGCAGCCCCAGCATTTT | CASSEGGQPQHF
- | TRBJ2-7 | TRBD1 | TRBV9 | TGTGCCAGCAGCTCCCAGGGGGTCGAGCAGTACTTC | CASSSQGVEQYF
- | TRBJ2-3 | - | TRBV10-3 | TGTGCCATCAGCCGGGGACTCGATACGCAGTATTTT | CAISRGLDTQYF
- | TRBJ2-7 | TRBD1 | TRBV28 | TGTGCCAGCAGTTTAGACTCAGGACAGGGGACCTACGAGCAGTACTTC | CASSLDSGQGTYEQYF
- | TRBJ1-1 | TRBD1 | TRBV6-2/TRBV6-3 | TGTGCCAGCAGATACTCAGGGGGCACTGAAGCTTTCTTT | CASRYSGGTEAFF
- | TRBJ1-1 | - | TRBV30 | TGTGCCTGGGGACGGGGGAGGAACACTGAAGCTTTCTTT | CAWGRGRNTEAFF